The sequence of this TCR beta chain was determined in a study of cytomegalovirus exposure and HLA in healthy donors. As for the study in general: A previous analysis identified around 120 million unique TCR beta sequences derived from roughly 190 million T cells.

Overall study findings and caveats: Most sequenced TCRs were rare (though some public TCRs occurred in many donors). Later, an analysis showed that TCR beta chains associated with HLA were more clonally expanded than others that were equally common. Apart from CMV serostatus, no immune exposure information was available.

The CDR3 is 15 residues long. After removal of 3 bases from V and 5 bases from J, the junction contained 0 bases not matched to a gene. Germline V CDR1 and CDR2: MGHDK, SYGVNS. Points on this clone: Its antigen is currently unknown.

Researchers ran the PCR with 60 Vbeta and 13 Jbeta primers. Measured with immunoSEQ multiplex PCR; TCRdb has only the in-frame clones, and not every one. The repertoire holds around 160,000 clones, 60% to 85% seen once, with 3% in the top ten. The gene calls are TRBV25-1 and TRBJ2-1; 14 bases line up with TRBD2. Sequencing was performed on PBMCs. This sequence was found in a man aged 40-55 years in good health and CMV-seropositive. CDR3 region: CASSETSGRDNEQFF. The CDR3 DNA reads TGTGCCAGCAGTGAGACTAGCGGGAGGGACAATGAGCAGTTCTTC.